This T cell receptor beta chain was profiled in a study of blood T cell repertoires in COVID-19. Germline V gene sequence: CDR1 SGHAT, CDR2 FQNNGV. The CDR3 spans 13 residues. Trimming stripped 9 bases from V and 5 bases from J, with 16 bases between. Sequenced by immunoSEQ multiplex PCR; TCRdb stores in-frame clones only, minus some. The data hold some 230,000 clones, with 82% observed a single time. This sequence joins TRBV11-2 and TRBJ2-5; D perhaps matches TRBD2 (6 bases). The sequence derives from a woman of 80 years or more with COVID-19, enrolled during active disease. The sequencing sample was made of peripheral blood. The CDR3 DNA is TGTGCCAGTCTTAGCGGAGGAGGGGAGACCCAGTACTTC. It translates to CASLSGGGETQYF. The variable domain in full, completed from reference TRBV11-2 and TRBJ2-5, reads EAGVAQSPRYKIIEKRQSVAFWCNPISGHATLYWYQQILGQGPKLLIQFQNNGVVDDSQLPKDRFSAERLKGVDSTLKIQPAKLEDSAVYLCASLSGGGETQYFGPGTRLLVL.